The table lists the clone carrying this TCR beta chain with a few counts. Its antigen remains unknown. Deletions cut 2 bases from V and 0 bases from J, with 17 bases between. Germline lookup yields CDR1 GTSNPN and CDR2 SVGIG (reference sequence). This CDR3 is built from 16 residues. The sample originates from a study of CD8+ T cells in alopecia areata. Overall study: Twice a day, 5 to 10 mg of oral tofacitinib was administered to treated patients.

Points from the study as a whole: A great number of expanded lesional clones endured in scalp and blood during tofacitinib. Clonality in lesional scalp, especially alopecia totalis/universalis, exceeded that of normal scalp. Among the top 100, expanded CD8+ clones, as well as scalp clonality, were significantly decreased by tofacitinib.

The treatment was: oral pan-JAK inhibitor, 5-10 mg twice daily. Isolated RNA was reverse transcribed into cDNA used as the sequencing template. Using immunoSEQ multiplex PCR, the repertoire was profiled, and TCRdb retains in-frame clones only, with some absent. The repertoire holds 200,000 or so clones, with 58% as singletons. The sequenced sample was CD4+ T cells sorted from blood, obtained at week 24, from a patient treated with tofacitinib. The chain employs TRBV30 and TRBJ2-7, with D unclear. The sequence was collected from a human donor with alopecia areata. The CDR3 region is CAWSPRVLFYSYEQYF. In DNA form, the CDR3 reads TGTGCCTGGAGTCCCCGGGTCCTCTTTTACTCCTACGAGCAGTACTTC. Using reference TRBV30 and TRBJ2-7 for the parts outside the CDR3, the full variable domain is SQTIHQWPATLVQPVGSPLSLECTVEGTSNPNLYWYRQAAGRGLQLLFYSVGIGQISSEVPQNLSASRPQDRQFILSSKKLLLSDSGFYLCAWSPRVLFYSYEQYFGPGTRLTVT.